The 13 T cell receptor beta chains below all came from one sample that was sequenced in a study of T cells in Graves' hyperthyroidism and ophthalmopathy. Amplification of TCR beta CDR3 regions used RNA as the template. In the first-round RT-PCR of the TCR CDR3, the HTBI primer set was used. A single record per CDR3 protein comes from TCRdb applying MiXCR to the multiplex PCR reads. The sample yields fewer than 700,000 distinct CDR3 sequences, about 17% seen once. Material: blood. These receptors all stem from a young woman with Graves' hyperthyroidism.

The CDR3 region has the DNA TGTGCCAGCAGTTTCTCGCGAGAGACGCCCCAGCATTTT. Protein: CASSFSRETPQHF. The V call is TRBV28, the J call TRBJ1-5, with D unclear. Trimming removed 3 bases at V and 9 bases at J, with 12 bases between. Germline V gene data show CDR1 as MDHEN and CDR2 as SYDVKM. This CDR3 has 13 amino acids.

This clonotype has just a few counts. The V call is TRBV5-1, the J call TRBJ2-1; no clear D. The CDR3 length is 14 residues. From germline, CDR1 is SGHRS and CDR2 YFSETQ. V was trimmed by 1 base and J by 6 bases, leaving 11 bases between them. This CDR3 reads CASSLRVASNEQFF. The CDR3 DNA reads as TGCGCCAGCAGCTTGAGGGTAGCCTCCAATGAGCAGTTCTTC.

The chain has TRBV2 and TRBJ2-7; perhaps TRBD2 as D (5 bases). Germline V gene data show CDR1 as SNHLY and CDR2 as FYNNEI. The CDR3 sequence is 15 residues long. Trimming removed 7 bases at V and 5 bases at J, with 21 bases between. The CDR3 DNA reads as TGTGCCAGCACCGTCGTTGAGGGAGCTGTCGACGAGCAGTACTTC. Protein: CASTVVEGAVDEQYF.

This clonotype was observed at least ten times. The CDR3 DNA reads TGCAGTGCTAGAGTTACTCACACCGGGGAGCTGTTTTTT. Residues: CSARVTHTGELFF. The V and J genes are TRBV20-1 and TRBJ2-2, with no clear D. In germline, CDR1 is DFQATT, CDR2 SNEGSKA (reference sequence). The V and J ends lost 1 base and 3 bases respectively, with 6 bases between them. The CDR3 has 13 amino acids.

V usage is TRBV4-2 and J usage is TRBJ2-5; D unclear. With 4 bases removed from V and 5 bases from J, the gap between germline ends came to 17 bases. The CDR3 spans 15 residues. The germline gives CDR1 LGHNA, CDR2 YNFKEQ. The CDR3 nucleotides are TGTGCCAGCAGCCCTAAGGGTGCTCATGGGGAGACCCAGTACTTC. Translating gives CASSPKGAHGETQYF.

This clonotype was counted only a few times. The J gene is TRBJ2-1, the V gene TRBV7-2; TRBD2 matches 7 bases. Germline loops: CDR1 SGHTA, CDR2 FQGNSA. Germline trimming cut 3 bases from V and 5 bases from J; bases unmatched to any gene: 19. The CDR3 is 19 amino acids. DNA of the CDR3: TGTGCCAGCAGCTTTCCGCGAACTGGGGGAGGGCCAAGGGACAATGAGCAGTTCTTC. Translated: CASSFPRTGGGPRDNEQFF.

V usage is TRBV11-2 and J usage is TRBJ1-4; 7 nucleotides align to TRBD1. Germline loops: CDR1 SGHAT, CDR2 FQNNGV. This CDR3 comprises 15 residues. J lost 6 bases, V lost 5 bases, and 9 bases had no gene match. CDR3 amino acids: CASSHGTEVYEKLFF. The CDR3 bases are TGTGCCAGCAGCCACGGGACAGAAGTCTATGAAAAACTGTTTTTT.

The chain recombines TRBV6-1 with TRBJ1-2, with a tentative D call TRBD1 (6 bases). Germline V CDR1 and CDR2: MNHNS, SASEGT. V shed 6 bases and J shed 0 bases, with 14 bases lying between them. The CDR3 is made up of 15 amino acids. CDR3 protein: CASREARGTNYGYTF. The CDR3 bases are TGTGCCAGCAGGGAGGCCAGGGGAACTAACTATGGCTACACCTTC.

This rearrangement joins TRBV20-1 to TRBJ1-5; D not resolved. The CDR3 has 14 residues. V lost 6 bases and J 3 bases, leaving 15 bases between the germline ends. Germline values: CDR1 DFQATT, CDR2 SNEGSKA (reference sequence). Written as DNA, the CDR3 is TGCAGTGCCTTAGGGATCTCCGTCAATCAGCCCCAGCATTTT. This encodes CSALGISVNQPQHF.

This clonotype was observed a handful of times. The conserved final phenylalanine or tryptophan is absent from the CDR3, which likely points to a read error. The V gene is TRBV7-2, the J gene TRBJ1-5; the D is unclear. The CDR3 length is 15 residues. Per germline, CDR1 SGHTA and CDR2 FQGNSA. V was clipped by 2 bases and J by 6 bases, with 14 bases between them. The CDR3 loop is CASSLSRTALQPQHL. CDR3 coding DNA: TGTGCCAGCAGCTTATCCAGAACAGCTCTTCAGCCCCAGCATCTT.

This clonotype was detected many times. The rearrangement links TRBV6-1 to TRBJ1-5; the match to TRBD1 covers 7 bases. The CDR3 loop spans 16 amino acids. Germline V gene data show CDR1 as MNHNS and CDR2 as SASEGT. V shed 4 bases and J 3 bases; nucleotides not matched to a gene: 9. Here the CDR3 reads CASSAMRTGYNQPQHF. CDR3 nucleotide sequence: TGTGCCAGCAGTGCGATGCGGACAGGCTACAATCAGCCCCAGCATTTT.

The V gene is TRBV24-1, the J gene TRBJ2-1; D is unresolved. CDR1 and CDR2 (germline): KGHDR, SFDVKD. The ends were cut back, 5 bases at V and 9 bases at J, with 13 bases in the middle. The CDR3 covers 13 residues. Written as DNA, the CDR3 is TGTGCCACCAGTGGTCTAGGGTCGGGTGAGCAGTTCTTC. Its translation: CATSGLGSGEQFF.

This clonotype has ten or more counts. CDR3 region: CASSPPGDTEAFF. DNA of the CDR3: TGTGCCAGCAGCCCCCCAGGGGACACTGAAGCTTTCTTT. The chain links TRBV3-1 to TRBJ1-1, with a tentative D call TRBD1 (6 bases). There are 13 residues in the CDR3. The V and J ends lost 4 bases and 3 bases respectively, with 9 bases between them. The germline CDR1 and CDR2 sequences are LGHDT and YNNKEL (reference sequence).